This TCR beta chain appears in the sequencing data of a study of control samples from healthy donors and cancer patients. This CDR3 comprises 14 residues. The germline CDR1 and CDR2 sequences are SGHAT and FQNNGV. The germline V and J ends were trimmed by 5 bases and 0 bases, with 10 bases remaining between them. Profiled with immunoSEQ multiplex PCR; TCRdb holds only in-frame clones, not every one. The sample lists about 120,000 clones; roughly 92% were seen once. The sample taken for sequencing was blood. The sequence was collected from a man between 18 and 29 years old in good health. V and J are TRBV11-2 and TRBJ1-2, with a possible D match to TRBD1 (5 bases). The CDR3 is CASSPLGANYGYTF. DNA of the CDR3: TGTGCCAGCAGCCCGTTAGGGGCTAACTATGGCTACACCTTC. Combining the CDR3 with reference TRBV11-2 and TRBJ1-2 gives the whole variable domain EAGVAQSPRYKIIEKRQSVAFWCNPISGHATLYWYQQILGQGPKLLIQFQNNGVVDDSQLPKDRFSAERLKGVDSTLKIQPAKLEDSAVYLCASSPLGANYGYTFGSGTRLTVV.